These 5 T cell receptor beta chains were all obtained from the same sample, sequenced in a study of high-grade serous ovarian cancer treatment subgroups (dated by TCRdb to the early 2020s). Collection of tumor samples took place before definitive surgery or chemotherapy. Libraries were made using the immunoSEQ multiplex PCR assay. In TCRdb, the immuneACCESS table is reduced to in-frame sequences with V and J assigned. These tables do not hold every clone; where another copy was compared, an unresolved V gene accounts for under half, and the others remain unexplained. The sample records about 9,100 clones, 88% of which are singletons. Around 1.5% of the sample is taken by the ten largest. Sequencing input: tumor tissue. The receptors were gathered from a human donor with high-grade serous ovarian cancer.

The J gene is TRBJ1-5, the V gene TRBV28; D call uncertain. The CDR3 has 14 residues. Germline values: CDR1 MDHEN, CDR2 SYDVKM. The V end lost 3 bases, the J end lost 5 bases, and 11 bases lay between the germline ends. CDR3 amino acids: CASSFGSRYQPQHF. In DNA form, the CDR3 reads TGTGCCAGCAGTTTTGGTTCCCGATATCAGCCCCAGCATTTT.

The gene calls are TRBV19 and TRBJ1-1, with D perhaps TRBD1 (6 bases). CDR1 is LNHDA and CDR2 is SQIVND in the germline V gene (reference sequence). The V end lost 9 bases, the J end lost 0 bases, and 14 bases lay between the germline ends. The CDR3 has 14 residues. The CDR3 sequence is CASKNRELNTEAFF. Written as DNA, the CDR3 is TGTGCCAGCAAGAACAGGGAATTGAACACTGAAGCTTTCTTT.

V and J are TRBV27 and TRBJ1-6; 8 bases align to TRBD1. This CDR3 is 14 amino acids long. Germline CDR1 reads MNHEY; CDR2 reads SMNVEV (reference sequence). The junction had 5 bases not matched to a gene; V was cut back by 4 bases and J by 9 bases. The DNA of the CDR3 is TGTGCCAGCAGTTACCAGGGGGCGGGTTCACCCCTCCACTTT. This translates into CASSYQGAGSPLHF.

The chain links TRBV4-1 to TRBJ2-3; D call uncertain. V dropped 0 bases and J dropped 2 bases, with 9 bases sitting between them. Germline assignment: CDR1 MGHRA and CDR2 YSYEKL. The CDR3 runs 15 residues. The CDR3 reads CASSQDWGTTDTQYF. CDR3 in DNA: TGCGCCAGCAGCCAAGATTGGGGTACCACAGATACGCAGTATTTT.

The chain joins TRBV19 to TRBJ1-2; D ambiguous. CDR1 LNHDA and CDR2 SQIVND come from the germline V gene (reference sequence). The CDR3 is made up of 14 amino acids. V was trimmed by 3 bases and J by 7 bases, leaving 15 bases between them. CDR3 in amino acids: CASSIPNLSRGYTF. The DNA for the CDR3 is TGTGCCAGTAGTATCCCCAACTTATCTCGTGGCTACACCTTC. Full variable domain (missing parts from reference TRBV19 and TRBJ1-2): DGGITQSPKYLFRKEGQNVTLSCEQNLNHDAMYWYRQDPGQGLRLIYYSQIVNDFQKGDIAEGYSVSREKKESFPLTVTSAQKNPTAFYLCASSIPNLSRGYTFGSGTRLTVV.